Following are 18 T cell receptor beta chains from one sample sequenced in a study of identical twins. TCRdb processed the 5' RACE reads anew with MiXCR; each CDR3 protein has one entry. Among hundreds of thousands of distinct CDR3 sequences, under 9% were seen once, and the ten largest hold less than 2.5%. These same data were also listed under a study on yellow fever vaccine responses in identical twins.

Input material: memory (CD45RO+) T cells sorted from blood. These receptor sequences come from a young woman in good health.

There are a few counts of this clonotype. The V gene is TRBV6-1, the J gene TRBJ1-1; a possible D gene is TRBD1 (6 bases). The germline CDR1 and CDR2 sequences are MNHNS and SASEGT. The CDR3 extends over 13 amino acids. Deletions cut 6 bases from V and 2 bases from J, with 10 bases between. The CDR3 DNA is TGTGCCAGCAGCAAACAGGGAAACACTGAAGCTTTCTTT. This sequence encodes CASSKQGNTEAFF.

The chain joins TRBV12-2 to TRBJ1-1; the table calls TRBD1, which could not be checked here. TRBV12-2 is a listed pseudogene. This CDR3 comprises 14 residues. The CDR3 DNA sequence: TGTGCAAGTCGCAATGACCCCGGGACGCCTGAAGCTTTCTTT. This translates into CASRNDPGTPEAFF.

This clonotype appeared many times. The V and J genes are TRBV3-1 and TRBJ2-3; TRBD2 agrees at 10 bases. V lost 0 bases to trimming and J lost 7 bases; unmatched junction nucleotides: 7. The CDR3 runs 16 residues. In germline, CDR1 is LGHDT, CDR2 YNNKEL (reference sequence). The CDR3 sequence: CASSQDRAGGLNTQYF. The CDR3 coding sequence is TGTGCCAGCAGCCAAGATCGAGCGGGGGGGCTCAATACGCAGTATTTT.

This chain connects TRBV6-1 to TRBJ2-1, with a weak D call TRBD2 (7 bases). Germline lookup yields CDR1 MNHNS and CDR2 SASEGT. The CDR3 loop spans 12 amino acids. Trimming took off 1 base at V and 15 bases at J, with 13 bases between the two ends. The CDR3 nucleotides are TGTGCCAGCAGTGAAGGGGCGGGGGCGGGGTTCTTC. Protein product: CASSEGAGAGFF.

This clonotype was counted many times. The chain has TRBV2 and TRBJ2-7; D might be TRBD1 (5 bases). Germline values: CDR1 SNHLY, CDR2 FYNNEI. CDR3 length: 15 amino acids. V was pared by 4 bases and J by 0 bases, with 13 bases between. The CDR3, as DNA: TGTGCCAGCAGTGGGTACAGGCCAACCTCCTACGAGCAGTACGTC. As protein: CASSGYRPTSYEQYV.

This rearrangement joins TRBV6-5 to TRBJ2-3; weak D call: TRBD1 (5 bases). The germline CDR1 and CDR2 sequences are MNHEY and SVGAGI. Trimming took 2 bases from V and 4 from J, leaving 10 bases between them. There are 14 residues in the CDR3. The CDR3 nucleotides are TGTGCCAGCAGTTACCGCCGACAGTCAGATACGCAGTATTTT. Translated, it gives CASSYRRQSDTQYF.

At least ten counts were recorded for this clonotype. The chain combines TRBV12-3 or TRBV12-4 with TRBJ2-3, with D perhaps being TRBD1 or TRBD2 (6 bases each). The V end lost 5 bases, the J end lost 8 bases, and 14 bases lay between the germline ends. The CDR3 runs 13 residues. CDR3 in amino acids: CASSARGQGTQYF. CDR3 DNA sequence: TGTGCCAGCAGTGCCCGGGGGCAGGGTACGCAGTATTTT.

This clonotype showed up many times. Here the CDR3 reads CASGTYEQYF. The CDR3 nucleotides read TGTGCCAGCGGCACCTACGAGCAGTACTTC. This rearrangement joins TRBV6-5 to TRBJ2-7; D call uncertain. The germline V gene has CDR1 MNHEY and CDR2 SVGAGI. CDR3 length equals 10 residues. V lost 8 bases and J 2 bases, leaving 4 bases between the germline ends.

The chain employs TRBV4-1 and TRBJ2-7; D possibly corresponds to TRBD2 (6 bases). V was clipped by 1 base and J by 6 bases, with 10 bases between them. Per germline, CDR1 MGHRA and CDR2 YSYEKL. This CDR3 is built from 13 residues. CDR3 loop: CASSQGVGGEQYV. As DNA, the CDR3 is TGCGCCAGCAGCCAAGGGGTGGGAGGCGAGCAGTACGTC.

This clonotype was counted between two and nine times. This chain joins TRBV9 and TRBJ2-1, with TRBD2 identical over 11 bases. Trimming took 4 bases from V and 7 from J; bases not matched to a gene: 10. Germline loops: CDR1 SGDLS, CDR2 YYNGEE. The CDR3 totals 16 residues. CDR3 loop: CASSLFLAGGNNEQFF. The DNA of the CDR3 is TGTGCCAGCAGCCTCTTCCTAGCGGGAGGTAATAATGAGCAGTTCTTC. Full variable domain (remainder filled in from reference TRBV9 and TRBJ2-1): DSGVTQTPKHLITATGQRVTLRCSPRSGDLSVYWYQQSLDQGLQFLIQYYNGEERAKGNILERFSAQQFPDLHSELNLSSLELGDSALYFCASSLFLAGGNNEQFFGPGTRLTVL.

There are a few counts of this clonotype. CDR3 coding DNA: TGCGCCAGCAGCCAAGCCCAAAGGAGTGGGGGTACCGGGGAGCTGTTTTTT. Encoded protein: CASSQAQRSGGTGELFF. The chain combines TRBV4-1 with TRBJ2-2; the D gene could be TRBD1 or TRBD2 (5 bases each). The CDR3 is made up of 17 amino acids. Germline CDR1 and CDR2: MGHRA and YSYEKL. V dropped 1 base and J dropped 5 bases, with 17 bases sitting between them.

The V call is TRBV5-1, the J call TRBJ2-2, with a weak D call TRBD1 (5 bases). The V and J ends lost 0 bases and 7 bases respectively, with 13 bases between them. The CDR3 covers 15 residues. From germline, CDR1 is SGHRS and CDR2 YFSETQ. CDR3: CASSLGPTAIGELFF. CDR3 DNA: TGCGCCAGCAGCTTGGGCCCGACAGCGATCGGGGAGCTGTTTTTT.

This clonotype was found a few times. Here the CDR3 reads CASSPRGNFNDEQFF. DNA for the CDR3: TGCGCCAGCAGCCCGCGGGGGAACTTTAATGATGAGCAGTTCTTC. V usage is TRBV4-1 and J usage is TRBJ2-1; TRBD2 aligns across 7 bases. Germline values: CDR1 MGHRA, CDR2 YSYEKL. V lost 4 bases to trimming and J lost 8 bases; unmatched junction nucleotides: 11. CDR3 size: 15 residues.

This clonotype was counted only a few times. The chain's CDR3 is CATSDPRGTEPISTDTQYF. In DNA, the CDR3 is TGTGCCACCAGTGACCCCAGGGGGACGGAGCCCATCTCCACAGATACGCAGTATTTT. This chain connects TRBV24-1 to TRBJ2-3; 7 bases align to TRBD1. This CDR3 has 19 amino acids. The junction had 17 bases not matched to a gene; V was cut back by 4 bases and J by 2 bases. Germline CDR1 KGHDR, CDR2 SFDVKD.

This clonotype was seen many times. V is TRBV12-3 or TRBV12-4 and J is TRBJ2-1, with a tentative D call TRBD2 (5 bases). The V end was cut by 6 bases, the J end by 0 bases, with 15 bases between. The CDR3 covers 16 residues. The DNA for the CDR3 is TGTGCCAGCAGACCCCGGAGCGGTAGCTCCTACAATGAGCAGTTCTTC. Its translation: CASRPRSGSSYNEQFF.

V is TRBV6-2 or TRBV6-3 and J is TRBJ2-3; 10 nucleotides align to TRBD2. Trimming removed 7 bases from V and 9 bases from J; junction bases left unmatched: 1. This CDR3 region has 11 residues. In germline, CDR1 is MNHEY, CDR2 SVGEGT. The CDR3 sequence: CASTSGSTQYF. Written as DNA, the CDR3 is TGTGCCAGCACTAGCGGGAGCACGCAGTATTTT.

The gene calls are TRBV27 and TRBJ1-6, with D maybe TRBD1 (5 bases). Between the trimmed V and J ends, which lost 2 bases and 10 bases, there was a span of 15 bases. The CDR3 runs 15 residues. Germline loops: CDR1 MNHEY, CDR2 SMNVEV (reference sequence). In nucleotides, the CDR3 is TGTGCCAGCAGTTTAATAAACCAGGGAGGCTCACCCCTCCACTTT. Encoded protein: CASSLINQGGSPLHF.

This clonotype has just a few counts. The chain recombines TRBV6-1 with TRBJ2-1; the match to TRBD2 covers 11 bases. The germline V gene encodes CDR1 MNHNS and CDR2 SASEGT. CDR3 length: 16 residues. J was trimmed by 4 bases and V by 6 bases; bases with no gene match: 8. In DNA, the CDR3 is TGTGCCAGCAGGGAGGGACTAGCGGTTGGGTACAATGAGCAGTTCTTC. Encoded protein: CASREGLAVGYNEQFF.